A single sample is the source of the 23 T cell receptor beta chains below, sequenced in a study of T-cell memory formation after mild COVID-19. Using its own MiXCR run on the 5' RACE reads, TCRdb lists one record per CDR3 protein. The data hold 500,000 to 550,000 distinct CDR3 sequences, with around 21% observed a single time. The material sequenced was PBMCs or a T cell subset sorted from them (not recorded which). These receptors were taken from an adult woman who had mild COVID-19 (a few samples of this study predate the infection). Cell type and time point are not known.

The chain is built from TRBV24-1 and TRBJ2-5, with TRBD2 as a possible D gene (5 bases). V was pared by 0 bases and J by 2 bases, with 9 bases between. Germline-derived CDR1 and CDR2 are KGHDR and SFDVKD. The CDR3 contains 15 residues. The CDR3 sequence is CATSDLRAGQETQYF. CDR3 bases: TGTGCCACCAGTGATTTGCGTGCGGGTCAAGAGACCCAGTACTTC.

The chain is built from TRBV30 and TRBJ2-5; 12 bases are a match to TRBD2. Unmatched junction bases numbered 4, after V lost 1 base and J lost 1 base. There are 16 residues in the CDR3. Germline values: CDR1 GTSNPN, CDR2 SVGIG (reference sequence). CDR3 sequence (DNA): TGTGCCTGGAGTGCCGGACTAGCGGGGCTCCAAGAGACCCAGTACTTC. Protein: CAWSAGLAGLQETQYF.

CDR3 sequence (DNA): TGTGCCAGCAGTGGAGCAGGTCTAGCCAAAAACATTCAGTACTTC. As protein: CASSGAGLAKNIQYF. The rearrangement links TRBV2 to TRBJ2-4; no clear D. Per the germline V gene, CDR1 is SNHLY and CDR2 is FYNNEI. The CDR3 loop spans 15 amino acids. Trimming pared 4 bases from V and 0 bases from J, leaving 10 bases between. The full variable domain, its missing parts supplied by reference TRBV2 and TRBJ2-4, is EPEVTQTPSHQVTQMGQEVILRCVPISNHLYFYWYRQILGQKVEFLVSFYNNEISEKSEIFDDQFSVERPDGSNFTLKIRSTKLEDSAMYFCASSGAGLAKNIQYFGAGTRLSVL.

Regarding this clonotype: This may stem from a read error, because a much larger clone lies one nucleotide away. The chain combines TRBV18 with TRBJ2-2; no clear D gene. V gave up 2 bases and J gave up 1 base, with 5 bases separating them. The CDR3 has 14 amino acids. Germline V gives CDR1 KGHSH, CDR2 LQKENI. CDR3 in DNA: TGTGCCAGCTCACCATGGCAGAACACCGGGGAGCTGTTTTTT. This gives the protein CASSPWQNTGELFF.

A few counts support this clonotype. The chain links TRBV29-1 to TRBJ2-1; TRBD2 matches 7 bases. From germline, CDR1 is SQVTM and CDR2 ANQGSEA. The length of the CDR3 is 17 residues. V lost 3 bases, J lost 0 bases, and 11 bases stayed unmatched. The CDR3: CSVDGLAAVSSYNEQFF. In DNA form, the CDR3 reads TGCAGCGTTGATGGGCTAGCGGCAGTTAGCTCCTACAATGAGCAGTTCTTC.

The chain has TRBV2 and TRBJ2-7; D is perhaps TRBD1 or TRBD2 (7 bases each). V was cut by 1 base and J by 3 bases, with 22 bases left in between. CDR1 is SNHLY, CDR2 FYNNEI, per germline. The CDR3 length is 18 residues. This chain's CDR3 is CASSEDPGARGGHYEQYF. The DNA of the CDR3 is TGTGCCAGCAGTGAAGACCCCGGGGCCAGGGGGGGACACTACGAGCAGTACTTC.

This sequence joins TRBV29-1 and TRBJ1-1; D perhaps matches TRBD1 (6 bases). Germline assignment: CDR1 SQVTM and CDR2 ANQGSEA. Trimming stripped 0 bases from V and 6 bases from J, with 8 bases between. The CDR3 extends over 12 amino acids. The CDR3 here is CSVEEPGAEAFF. CDR3 DNA sequence: TGCAGCGTTGAAGAGCCAGGGGCTGAAGCTTTCTTT.

DNA of the CDR3: TGTGCCAGCAGTTTCAAGGACAGGGGGCAAGAAAATTCACCCCTCCACTTT. Protein sequence: CASSFKDRGQENSPLHF. This chain connects TRBV27 to TRBJ1-6; 11 nucleotides agree with TRBD1. Germline V CDR1 and CDR2: MNHEY, SMNVEV (reference sequence). With V trimmed by 3 bases and J by 7 bases, 8 bases remained unmatched. The CDR3 loop spans 17 amino acids.

This clonotype was seen only a few times. This chain joins TRBV6-1 and TRBJ2-3, with 10 positions matching TRBD1. With V trimmed by 5 bases and J by 4 bases, 15 bases remained unmatched. The CDR3 is 18 residues long. CDR1 MNHNS and CDR2 SASEGT come from the germline V gene. CDR3: CASSFTGTGAISADTQYF. As DNA, the CDR3 is TGTGCCAGCAGTTTTACCGGGACAGGGGCCATCTCGGCAGATACGCAGTATTTT.

The chain recombines TRBV7-6 with TRBJ2-7; the D gene could be TRBD1 or TRBD2 (5 bases each). Germline V CDR1 and CDR2: SGHVS, FNYEAQ. CDR3 size: 13 residues. Trimming took 5 bases from V and 3 from J, leaving 11 bases between them. The CDR3 loop reads CASSPGRNYEQYF. The CDR3 DNA follows: TGTGCCAGCAGCCCGGGACGGAACTACGAGCAGTACTTC.

The chain is built from TRBV9 and TRBJ2-3, with 10 nucleotides matching TRBD2. The CDR3 sequence is 15 residues long. J gave up 8 bases and V 3 bases, and 9 bases lay outside the gene matches. The germline V gene encodes CDR1 SGDLS and CDR2 YYNGEE. The CDR3: CASSGGTSAVVTQYF. In nucleotides, the CDR3 is TGTGCCAGCAGCGGCGGGACTAGCGCTGTTGTTACGCAGTATTTT.

This clonotype was detected a few times. This chain links TRBV7-9 with TRBJ2-7, with D uncertain. Germline loops: CDR1 SEHNR, CDR2 FQNEAQ (reference sequence). The V end was cut by 0 bases, the J end by 3 bases, with 15 bases between. The CDR3 sequence is 16 residues long. The CDR3 loop reads CASSLARGSVFYEQYF. The CDR3 nucleotides read TGTGCCAGCAGCTTAGCGCGAGGTTCTGTATTCTACGAGCAGTACTTC. Full variable domain (missing parts from reference TRBV7-9 and TRBJ2-7): DTGVSQNPRHKITKRGQNVTFRCDPISEHNRLYWYRQTLGQGPEFLTYFQNEAQLEKSRLLSDRFSAERPKGSFSTLEIQRTEQGDSAMYLCASSLARGSVFYEQYFGPGTRLTVT.

The V and J genes are TRBV25-1 and TRBJ2-3; D assignment may be TRBD1 or TRBD2 (5 bases each). Trimming took off 3 bases at V and 8 bases at J, with 21 bases between the two ends. CDR1 is MGHDK and CDR2 is SYGVNS in the germline V gene. This CDR3 spans 16 amino acids. CDR3 in amino acids: CASSDAGNRRVGTQYF. The CDR3 nucleotides read TGTGCCAGCAGTGATGCCGGGAACAGGAGAGTTGGTACGCAGTATTTT. Variable domain in full (rest from reference TRBV25-1 and TRBJ2-3): EADIYQTPRYLVIGTGKKITLECSQTMGHDKMYWYQQDPGMELHLIHYSYGVNSTEKGDLSSESTVSRIRTEHFPLTLESARPSHTSQYLCASSDAGNRRVGTQYFGPGTRLTVL.

A few counts support this clonotype. The gene calls are TRBV15 and TRBJ1-1; no clear D gene. The CDR3 length is 13 residues. Germline assignment: CDR1 LNHNV and CDR2 YYDKDF (reference sequence). V shed 1 base and J shed 1 base, with 4 bases lying between them. The CDR3 DNA reads TGTGCCACCAGCAGAGTACAGAACACTGAAGCTTTCTTT. Its translation is CATSRVQNTEAFF.

This clonotype was seen only a few times. The junction and the germline gene differ at one end; a read error may be behind it. CDR3 region: CASSLGQDTEAFF. The CDR3 DNA is TGTGCCAGCAGCCTTGGACAGGACACTGAAGCTTTCTTT. J is TRBJ1-1 and V is TRBV5-1, with 7 bases aligning to TRBD1. This CDR3 is 13 amino acids long. Germline CDR1 and CDR2: SGHRS and YFSETQ.

This clonotype was observed a few times. The chain couples TRBV9 to TRBJ1-5; D is possibly TRBD1 (5 bases). The germline V and J ends were trimmed by 1 base and 5 bases, with 10 bases remaining between them. The CDR3 has 14 amino acids. Germline CDR1 reads SGDLS; CDR2 reads YYNGEE. The CDR3 sequence is CASSVSAGDQPQHF. The CDR3 DNA follows: TGTGCCAGCAGCGTAAGTGCGGGGGATCAGCCCCAGCATTTT.

This clonotype was seen repeatedly, ten times or more. The V gene is TRBV5-1, the J gene TRBJ2-7; 7 bases fit TRBD1. Germline V gene lookup returns CDR1 SGHRS and CDR2 YFSETQ. The junction had 1 base not matched to a gene; V was cut back by 3 bases and J by 4 bases. This CDR3 has 12 amino acids. This CDR3 reads CASSSDRYEQYF. The CDR3 DNA follows: TGCGCCAGCAGCTCGGACAGGTACGAGCAGTACTTC.

This clonotype was detected only a few times. The chain recombines TRBV30 with TRBJ2-3; perhaps D is TRBD1 or TRBD2 (5 bases each). The germline gives CDR1 GTSNPN, CDR2 SVGIG (reference sequence). The CDR3 consists of 15 residues. V dropped 0 bases and J dropped 3 bases, with 13 bases sitting between them. The CDR3 DNA sequence: TGTGCCTGGAGTGTACTAAGTGGGACGACAGATACGCAGTATTTT. Protein sequence: CAWSVLSGTTDTQYF. The full variable domain, its missing parts supplied by reference TRBV30 and TRBJ2-3, is SQTIHQWPATLVQPVGSPLSLECTVEGTSNPNLYWYRQAAGRGLQLLFYSVGIGQISSEVPQNLSASRPQDRQFILSSKKLLLSDSGFYLCAWSVLSGTTDTQYFGPGTRLTVL.

This clonotype has only a few counts. V usage is TRBV7-2 and J usage is TRBJ1-2; possibly TRBD1 for D (6 bases). CDR1 and CDR2 from the germline V gene are SGHTA and FQGNSA. CDR3 length: 15 residues. Trimming removed 2 bases from V and 0 bases from J, with 10 bases in between. CDR3 loop: CASSLRTDSNYGYTF. The CDR3 DNA follows: TGTGCCAGCAGCTTACGGACAGATTCTAACTATGGCTACACCTTC.

This clonotype was observed a few times. V gene TRBV12-3 or TRBV12-4 combines with J gene TRBJ2-1; 9 nucleotides agree with TRBD1. The CDR3 has 12 residues. J was trimmed by 14 bases and V by 6 bases; bases with no gene match: 8. The CDR3 coding sequence is TGTGCCAGCAGAACCGGGGACAGGGAAAAGTTCTTC. Translated, it gives CASRTGDREKFF.

The rearrangement links TRBV6-6 to TRBJ2-1; D is perhaps TRBD1 or TRBD2 (5 bases each). Germline CDR1 and CDR2: MNHNY and SVGAGI (reference sequence). Trimming left V 0 bases short and J 5 bases short, with 11 bases between. This CDR3 is 15 amino acids long. DNA for the CDR3: TGTGCCAGCAGTTACTCGGGACCGACCAACAATGAGCAGTTCTTC. It encodes CASSYSGPTNNEQFF.

The chain carries TRBV5-1 and TRBJ2-1; perhaps TRBD2 as D (5 bases). Germline-derived CDR1 and CDR2 are SGHRS and YFSETQ. CDR3 size: 14 residues. V lost 6 bases, J lost 0 bases, and 10 bases lay in between. The chain's CDR3 is CASKDSASYNEQFF. The CDR3 DNA reads TGCGCCAGCAAGGATAGCGCCTCCTACAATGAGCAGTTCTTC.

V usage is TRBV12-3 or TRBV12-4 and J usage is TRBJ2-1; 7 bases are a match to TRBD1. The V segment lost 4 bases and the J segment 12 bases; nucleotides outside the gene matches: 9. The CDR3 spans 13 residues. CDR3 residues: CASSSTTGKGQFF. Written as DNA, the CDR3 is TGTGCCAGCAGTTCGACGACAGGGAAGGGGCAGTTCTTC.